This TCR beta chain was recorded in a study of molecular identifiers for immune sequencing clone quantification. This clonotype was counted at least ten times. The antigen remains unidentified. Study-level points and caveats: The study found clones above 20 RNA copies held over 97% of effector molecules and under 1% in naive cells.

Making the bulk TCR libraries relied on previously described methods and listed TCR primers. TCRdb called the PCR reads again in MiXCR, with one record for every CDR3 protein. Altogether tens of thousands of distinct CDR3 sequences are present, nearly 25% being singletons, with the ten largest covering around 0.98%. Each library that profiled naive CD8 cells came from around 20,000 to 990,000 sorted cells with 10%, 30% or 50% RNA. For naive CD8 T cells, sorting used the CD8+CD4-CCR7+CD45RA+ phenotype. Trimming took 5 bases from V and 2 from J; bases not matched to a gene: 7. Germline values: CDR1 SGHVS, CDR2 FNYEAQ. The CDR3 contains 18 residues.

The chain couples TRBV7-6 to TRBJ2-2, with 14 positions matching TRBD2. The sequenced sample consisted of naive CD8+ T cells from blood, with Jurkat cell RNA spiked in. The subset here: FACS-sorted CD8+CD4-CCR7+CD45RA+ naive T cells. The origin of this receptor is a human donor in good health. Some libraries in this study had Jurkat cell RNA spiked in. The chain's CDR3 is CASSPGTSGGPNTGELFF. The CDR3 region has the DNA TGTGCCAGCAGCCCCGGGACTAGCGGGGGCCCTAACACCGGGGAGCTGTTTTTT.